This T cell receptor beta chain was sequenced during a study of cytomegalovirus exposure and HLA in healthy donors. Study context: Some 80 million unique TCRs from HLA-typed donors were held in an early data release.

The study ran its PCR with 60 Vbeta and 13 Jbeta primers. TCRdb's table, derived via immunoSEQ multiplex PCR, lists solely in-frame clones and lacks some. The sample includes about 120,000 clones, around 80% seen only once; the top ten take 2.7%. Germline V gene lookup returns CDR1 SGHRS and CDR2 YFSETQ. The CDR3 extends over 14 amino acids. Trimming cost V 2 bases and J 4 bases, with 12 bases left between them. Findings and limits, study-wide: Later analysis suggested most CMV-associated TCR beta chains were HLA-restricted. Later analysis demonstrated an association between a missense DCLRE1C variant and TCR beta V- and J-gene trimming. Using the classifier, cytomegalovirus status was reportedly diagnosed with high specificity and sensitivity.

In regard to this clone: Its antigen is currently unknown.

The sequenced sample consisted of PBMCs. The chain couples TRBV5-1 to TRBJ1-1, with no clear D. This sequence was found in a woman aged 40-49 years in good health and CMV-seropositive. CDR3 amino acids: CASSLGEVGTEAFF. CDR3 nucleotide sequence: TGCGCCAGCAGCTTAGGAGAAGTTGGCACTGAAGCTTTCTTT. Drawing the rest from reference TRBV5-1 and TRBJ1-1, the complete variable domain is KAGVTQTPRYLIKTRGQQVTLSCSPISGHRSVSWYQQTPGQGLQFLFEYFSETQRNKGNFPGRFSGRQFSNSRSEMNVSTLELGDSALYLCASSLGEVGTEAFFGQGTRLTVV.